This TCR beta chain was recovered during a study of identical twins. This clonotype came up once. TCRdb called the 5' RACE reads again in MiXCR, with one record for every CDR3 protein. The repertoire holds 450,000 or so distinct CDR3 sequences, with less than 25% as singletons. This CDR3 region has 15 residues. Per germline, CDR1 SGHRS and CDR2 YFSETQ. Trimming removed 1 base from V and 5 bases from J, with 13 bases in between. This sample also belongs to another study, concerning T cells expressing NK-cell markers. That source reports: HCMV serostatus: seven of eight sequenced donors positive, one negative. Questions lingered over whether expanded NKG2C+ T cell clones were HCMV-specific.

This sequence was found in a woman aged 18-29 years in good health. The genes are TRBV5-1 and TRBJ2-1; the D gene is possibly TRBD2 (6 bases). Sample: CD4+ T cells sorted from blood. The CDR3 protein is CASSLSWGLDNEQFF. As DNA, the CDR3 is TGCGCCAGCAGCTTGTCCTGGGGACTGGACAATGAGCAGTTCTTC.